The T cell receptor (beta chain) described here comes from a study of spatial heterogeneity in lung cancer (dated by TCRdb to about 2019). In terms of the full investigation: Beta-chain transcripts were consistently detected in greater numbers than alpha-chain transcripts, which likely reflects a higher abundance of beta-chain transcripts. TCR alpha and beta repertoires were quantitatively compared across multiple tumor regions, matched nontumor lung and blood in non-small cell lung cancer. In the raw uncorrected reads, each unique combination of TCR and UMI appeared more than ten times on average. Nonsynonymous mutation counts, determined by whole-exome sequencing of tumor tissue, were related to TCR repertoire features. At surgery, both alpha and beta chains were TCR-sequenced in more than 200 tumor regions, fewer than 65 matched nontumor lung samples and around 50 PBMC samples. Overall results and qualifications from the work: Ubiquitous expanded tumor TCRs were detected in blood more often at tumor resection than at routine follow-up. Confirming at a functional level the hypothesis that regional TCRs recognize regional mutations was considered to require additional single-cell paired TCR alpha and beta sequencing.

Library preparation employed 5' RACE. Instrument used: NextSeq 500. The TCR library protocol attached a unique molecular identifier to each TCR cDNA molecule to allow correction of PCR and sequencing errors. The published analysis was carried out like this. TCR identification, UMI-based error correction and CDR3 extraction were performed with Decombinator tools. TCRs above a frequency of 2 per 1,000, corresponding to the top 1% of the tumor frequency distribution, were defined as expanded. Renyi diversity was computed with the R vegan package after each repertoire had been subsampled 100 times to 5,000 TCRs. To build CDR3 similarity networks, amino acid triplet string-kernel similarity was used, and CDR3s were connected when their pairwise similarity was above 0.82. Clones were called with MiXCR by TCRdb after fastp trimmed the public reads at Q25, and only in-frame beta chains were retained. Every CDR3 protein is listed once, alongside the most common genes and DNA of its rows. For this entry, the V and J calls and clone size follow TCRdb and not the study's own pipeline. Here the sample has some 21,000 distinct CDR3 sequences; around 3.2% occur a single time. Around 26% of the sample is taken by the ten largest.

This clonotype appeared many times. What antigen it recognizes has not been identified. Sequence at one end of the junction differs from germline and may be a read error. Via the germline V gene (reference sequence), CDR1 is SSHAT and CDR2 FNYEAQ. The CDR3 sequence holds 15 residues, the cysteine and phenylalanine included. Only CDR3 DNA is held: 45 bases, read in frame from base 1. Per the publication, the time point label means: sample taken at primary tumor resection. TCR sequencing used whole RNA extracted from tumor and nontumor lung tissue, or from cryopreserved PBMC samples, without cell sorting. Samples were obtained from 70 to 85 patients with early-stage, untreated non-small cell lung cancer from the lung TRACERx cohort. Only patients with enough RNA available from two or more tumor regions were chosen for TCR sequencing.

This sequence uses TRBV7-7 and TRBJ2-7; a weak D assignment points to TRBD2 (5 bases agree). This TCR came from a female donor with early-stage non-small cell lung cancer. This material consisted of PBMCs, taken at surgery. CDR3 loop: CASSLAGGPSYEQYF. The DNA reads TGTGCTAGCAGCTTAGCTGGCGGGCCCTCCTACGAGCAGTACTTC.